The clone carrying this TCR beta chain was seen a handful of times. This sample was included in a study of T cell changes during pregnancy in multiple sclerosis. This table comes from immunoSEQ multiplex PCR, and its TCRdb copy is limited to in-frame clones, with some not included. The sample holds fewer than 85,000 clones; about nine tenths are singletons and the top ten take over 1.5%. The germline V and J ends were trimmed by 1 base and 2 bases, with 10 bases remaining between them. CDR1 and CDR2 (germline): SGHAT, FQDESV (reference sequence). This CDR3 contains 15 residues. Sequenced material: peripheral blood, taken before pregnancy. This clonotype was sampled from a female donor with multiple sclerosis, enrolled in a pregnancy study. The J gene is TRBJ2-3, the V gene TRBV11-1; D may be TRBD2 (6 bases). CDR3 amino acids: CASSLGSGNTDTQYF. In nucleotides, the CDR3 is TGTGCCAGCAGCTTAGGTAGCGGCAACACAGATACGCAGTATTTT.